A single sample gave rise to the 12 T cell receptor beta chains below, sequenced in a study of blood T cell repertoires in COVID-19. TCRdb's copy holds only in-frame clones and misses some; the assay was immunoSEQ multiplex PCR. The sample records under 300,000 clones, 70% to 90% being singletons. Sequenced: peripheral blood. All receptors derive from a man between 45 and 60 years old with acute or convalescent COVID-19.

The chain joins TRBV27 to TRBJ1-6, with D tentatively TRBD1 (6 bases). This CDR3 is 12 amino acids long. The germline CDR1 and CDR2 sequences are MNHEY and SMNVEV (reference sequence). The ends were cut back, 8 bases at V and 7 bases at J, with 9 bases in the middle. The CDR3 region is CASRQANSPLHF. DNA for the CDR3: TGTGCCAGCCGACAGGCCAATTCACCCCTCCACTTT.

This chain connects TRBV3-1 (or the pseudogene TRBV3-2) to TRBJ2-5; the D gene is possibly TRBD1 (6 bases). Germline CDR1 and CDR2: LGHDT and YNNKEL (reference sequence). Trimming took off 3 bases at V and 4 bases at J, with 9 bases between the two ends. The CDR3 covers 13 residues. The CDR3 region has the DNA TGTGCCAGCAGCCATGGGGGCCCAGAGACCCAGTACTTC. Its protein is CASSHGGPETQYF.

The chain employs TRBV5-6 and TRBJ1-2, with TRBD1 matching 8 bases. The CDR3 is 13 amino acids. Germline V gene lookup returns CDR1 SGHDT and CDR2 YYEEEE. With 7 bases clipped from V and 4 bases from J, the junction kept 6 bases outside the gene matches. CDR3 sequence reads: CASLDRGGYGYTF. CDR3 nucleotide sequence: TGTGCCAGCCTTGACAGGGGCGGCTATGGCTACACCTTC. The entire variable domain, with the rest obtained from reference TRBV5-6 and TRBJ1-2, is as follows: DAGVTQSPTHLIKTRGQQVTLRCSPKSGHDTVSWYQQALGQGPQFIFQYYEEEERQRGNFPDRFSGHQFPNYSSELNVNALLLGDSALYLCASLDRGGYGYTFGSGTRLTVV.

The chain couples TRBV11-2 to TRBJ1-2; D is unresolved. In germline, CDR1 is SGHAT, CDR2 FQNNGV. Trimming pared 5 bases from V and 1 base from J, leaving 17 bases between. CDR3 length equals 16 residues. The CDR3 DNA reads TGTGCCAGCAGCCCGGGCGGCGGGCGGAATAACTATGGCTACACCTTC. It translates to CASSPGGGRNNYGYTF.

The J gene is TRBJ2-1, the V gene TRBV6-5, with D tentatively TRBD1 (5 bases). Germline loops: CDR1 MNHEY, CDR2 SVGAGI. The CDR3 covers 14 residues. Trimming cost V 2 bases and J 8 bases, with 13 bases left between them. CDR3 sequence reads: CASSYQPRVDEQFF. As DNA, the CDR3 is TGTGCCAGCAGTTACCAGCCCAGGGTTGATGAGCAGTTCTTC.

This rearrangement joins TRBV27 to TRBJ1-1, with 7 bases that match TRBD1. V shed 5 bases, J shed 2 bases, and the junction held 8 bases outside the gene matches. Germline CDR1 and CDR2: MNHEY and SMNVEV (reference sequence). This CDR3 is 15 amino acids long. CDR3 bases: TGTGCCAGCAGTCTTCAGGGACAGATTAACACTGAAGCTTTCTTT. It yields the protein CASSLQGQINTEAFF.

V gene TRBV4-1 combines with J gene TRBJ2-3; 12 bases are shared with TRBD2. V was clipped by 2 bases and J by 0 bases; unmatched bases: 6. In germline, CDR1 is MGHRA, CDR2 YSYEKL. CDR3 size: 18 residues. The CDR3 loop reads CASSQSRGTSGSTDTQYF. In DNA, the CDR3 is TGCGCCAGCAGCCAATCCCGGGGGACTAGCGGGAGCACAGATACGCAGTATTTT.

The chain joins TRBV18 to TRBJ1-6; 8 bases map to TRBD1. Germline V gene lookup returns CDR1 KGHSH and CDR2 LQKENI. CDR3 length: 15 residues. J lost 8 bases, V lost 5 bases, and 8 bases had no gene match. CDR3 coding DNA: TGTGCCAGCTCAAACCCACAGGGGGGAGATTCACCCCTCCACTTT. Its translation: CASSNPQGGDSPLHF.

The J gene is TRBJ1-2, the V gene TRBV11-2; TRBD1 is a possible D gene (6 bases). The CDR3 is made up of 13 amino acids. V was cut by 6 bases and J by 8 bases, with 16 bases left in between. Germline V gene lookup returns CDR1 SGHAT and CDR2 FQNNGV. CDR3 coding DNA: TGTGCCAGCAGAAGAGGGGGGGCTAAGGGCTACACCTTC. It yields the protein CASRRGGAKGYTF.

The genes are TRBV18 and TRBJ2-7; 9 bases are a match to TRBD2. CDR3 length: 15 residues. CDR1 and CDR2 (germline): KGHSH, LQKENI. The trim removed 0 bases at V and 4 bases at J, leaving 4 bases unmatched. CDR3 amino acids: CASSPPGLAGYEQYF. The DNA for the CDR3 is TGTGCCAGCTCACCACCGGGACTAGCAGGATACGAGCAGTACTTC. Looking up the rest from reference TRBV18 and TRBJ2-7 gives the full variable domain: NAGVMQNPRHLVRRRGQEARLRCSPMKGHSHVYWYRQLPEEGLKFMVYLQKENIIDESGMPKERFSAEFPKEGPSILRIQQVVRGDSAAYFCASSPPGLAGYEQYFGPGTRLTVT.

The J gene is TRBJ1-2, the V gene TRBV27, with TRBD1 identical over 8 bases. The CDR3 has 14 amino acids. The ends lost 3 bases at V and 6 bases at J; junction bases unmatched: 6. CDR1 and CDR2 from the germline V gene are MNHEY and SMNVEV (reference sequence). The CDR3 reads CASSFTGGIDGYTF. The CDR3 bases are TGTGCCAGCAGTTTCACAGGGGGTATCGATGGCTACACCTTC.

The CDR3 loop reads CASSLVAGKPYEQYF. CDR3 nucleotides: TGTGCCAGCAGTTTAGTGGCAGGAAAACCCTACGAGCAGTACTTC. The rearrangement joins TRBV27 to TRBJ2-7; D is unresolved. Germline CDR1 MNHEY, CDR2 SMNVEV (reference sequence). The CDR3 spans 15 residues. Trimming removed 2 bases at V and 2 bases at J, with 13 bases between.